The 24 T cell receptor beta chains below come from one sample, sequenced in a study of post-analysis software for immune sequencing data. Study results and caveats: Patients used about five TRBV segments, including TRBV5-6, TRBV5-1 and TRBV20-1, more often than controls.

These TCRs' antigens remain unknown. Each TCR beta cDNA library carried unique molecular identifiers. TCRdb re-analysed the PCR reads in MiXCR, keeping a single row per CDR3 protein. The top ten clones hold 7.5% to 8.5% of a sample with 350,000 to 500,000 distinct CDR3 sequences, approximately 39% of them seen once. Sequencing was done on a sample of blood. The receptors were gathered from a girl aged 2 to 10 with multiple sclerosis.

V usage is TRBV20-1 and J usage is TRBJ1-4; D is perhaps TRBD1 (5 bases). Trimming stripped 5 bases from V and 8 bases from J, with 12 bases between. CDR1 is DFQATT and CDR2 is SNEGSKA in the germline V gene (reference sequence). The CDR3 is 12 residues long. The CDR3 sequence: CSAYDRSEKLFF. The CDR3 bases are TGCAGTGCTTACGACAGAAGCGAAAAACTGTTTTTT.

V usage is TRBV7-2 and J usage is TRBJ2-5; 11 nucleotides match TRBD1. J lost 1 base, V lost 7 bases, and 11 bases had no gene match. Germline loops: CDR1 SGHTA, CDR2 FQGNSA. The CDR3 is made up of 17 amino acids. The CDR3 DNA follows: TGTGCCAGCAACCGACTTGGGACAGGGGGGTCCCAAGAGACCCAGTACTTC. It codes for CASNRLGTGGSQETQYF.

In its sample, this clonotype was seen a few times. The chain joins TRBV9 to TRBJ1-5; tentatively, D is TRBD1 (6 bases). V was clipped by 4 bases and J by 6 bases, with 14 bases between them. CDR1 SGDLS and CDR2 YYNGEE come from the germline V gene. This CDR3 has 14 residues. The CDR3 nucleotides are TGTGCCAGCAGCCCCCGGGCAGGGGTTCAGCCCCAGCATTTT. Its protein product is CASSPRAGVQPQHF.

The CDR3 coding sequence is TGTGCCAGCCACCAGGGGGTTTCGTACGAGCAGTACTTC. It codes for CASHQGVSYEQYF. The V and J genes are TRBV28 and TRBJ2-7, with 7 bases matching TRBD1. V was clipped by 8 bases and J by 4 bases; unmatched bases: 8. Germline assignment: CDR1 MDHEN and CDR2 SYDVKM. The CDR3 runs to 13 residues.

The chain has TRBV9 and TRBJ2-3; 8 positions match TRBD2. The CDR3 is made up of 15 amino acids. Germline trimming cut 2 bases from V and 0 bases from J; bases unmatched to any gene: 2. The germline V gene has CDR1 SGDLS and CDR2 YYNGEE. CDR3 sequence reads: CASSVSGTSTDTQYF. The CDR3 DNA sequence: TGTGCCAGCAGCGTTAGCGGGACTAGCACAGATACGCAGTATTTT.

As for this clonotype: The junction shows a germline mismatch at one end, possibly a read error. This chain connects TRBV9 to TRBJ2-1; 10 bases agree with TRBD2. Germline-derived CDR1 and CDR2 are SGDLS and YYNGEE. The CDR3 runs 15 residues. CDR3 protein: CAGSVGTSVWDEQFF. Here the CDR3 DNA reads TGTGCCGGCAGCGTAGGGACTAGCGTCTGGGATGAGCAGTTCTTC.

The chain employs TRBV20-1 and TRBJ2-4, with 7 bases matching TRBD1. CDR3 length: 14 amino acids. The V gene end was trimmed by 3 bases and the J gene end by 2 bases; junction bases not matched to a gene: 4. Germline values: CDR1 DFQATT, CDR2 SNEGSKA (reference sequence). CDR3 coding DNA: TGCAGTGCTAGTCACAGGGGTCCCAAAAACATTCAGTACTTC. This encodes CSASHRGPKNIQYF.

Only a few counts were recorded for this clonotype. V gene TRBV28 combines with J gene TRBJ1-4; D perhaps matches TRBD1 (6 bases). The V end lost 1 base, the J end lost 9 bases, and 12 bases lay between the germline ends. CDR1 and CDR2 from the germline V gene are MDHEN and SYDVKM. The CDR3 length is 14 residues. Here the CDR3 reads CASSLSGWGQKLFF. As DNA, the CDR3 is TGTGCCAGCAGTTTATCCGGGTGGGGGCAAAAACTGTTTTTT. The full variable domain, rest sourced from reference TRBV28 and TRBJ1-4, is DVKVTQSSRYLVKRTGEKVFLECVQDMDHENMFWYRQDPGLGLRLIYFSYDVKMKEKGDIPEGYSVSREKKERFSLILESASTNQTSMYLCASSLSGWGQKLFFGSGTQLSVL.

The gene calls are TRBV2 and TRBJ1-2; the D is unclear. Germline V CDR1 and CDR2: SNHLY, FYNNEI. There are 10 residues in the CDR3. Trimming cost V 2 bases and J 7 bases, with 2 bases left between them. CDR3 coding DNA: TGTGCCAGCAGTGAAACTGGCTACACCTTC. Amino acid sequence: CASSETGYTF.

The chain uses TRBV3-1 and TRBJ1-4; unclear D gene. There are 14 residues in the CDR3. Looked up from germline, CDR1 is LGHDT and CDR2 is YNNKEL (reference sequence). The V end lost 3 bases, the J end lost 7 bases, and 12 bases lay between the germline ends. DNA for the CDR3: TGTGCCAGCAGCCAGACTTGGGGAGGTGAAAAACTGTTTTTT. It yields the protein CASSQTWGGEKLFF.

The V gene is TRBV12-3 or TRBV12-4, the J gene TRBJ1-5; no definite D call. The V gene lost 3 bases and the J gene lost 1 base, with 7 bases spanning the gap. This CDR3 is built from 14 residues. Written as DNA, the CDR3 is TGTGCCAGCAGTTTTTCGGGGAGCAATCAGCCCCAGCATTTT. This gives the protein CASSFSGSNQPQHF.

The rearrangement uses TRBV7-3 and TRBJ2-3, with D possibly TRBD2 on 5 matching bases. Germline lookup yields CDR1 SGHTA and CDR2 FQGTGA. Trimming removed 2 bases from V and 6 bases from J, with 18 bases in between. This CDR3 region has 16 residues. CDR3 coding DNA: TGTGCCAGCAGCTTATCGGCGGGCACGGGGATGGATACGCAGTATTTT. As protein: CASSLSAGTGMDTQYF.

This clonotype has only a few counts. The V call is TRBV12-3 or TRBV12-4, the J call TRBJ2-1; D is perhaps TRBD1 or TRBD2 (5 bases each). CDR3 size: 17 residues. Trimming stripped 6 bases from V and 2 bases from J, with 20 bases between. CDR3 residues: CASSQQPGLGPYNEQFF. The CDR3, as DNA: TGTGCCAGCAGCCAACAGCCGGGGCTAGGGCCCTACAATGAGCAGTTCTTC.

Remarks on this clonotype: One junction end disagrees with the germline gene, perhaps due to a read error. The CDR3 DNA reads as TGTGCCACCGGCAGAGAACTCCTTTTGGGTCAGCCCCAGCATTTT. The encoded protein is CATGRELLLGQPQHF. V gene TRBV15 combines with J gene TRBJ1-5; no clear D. This CDR3 region has 15 residues. Germline V gene sequence: CDR1 LNHNV, CDR2 YYDKDF (reference sequence).

This rearrangement joins TRBV6-6 to TRBJ2-5; D unresolved. The CDR3 extends over 14 amino acids. The germline CDR1 and CDR2 sequences are MNHNY and SVGAGI (reference sequence). The V gene lost 3 bases and the J gene lost 1 base, with 9 bases spanning the gap. The CDR3 loop is CASSYGPAQETQYF. The CDR3 DNA sequence: TGTGCCAGCAGTTATGGTCCAGCCCAAGAGACCCAGTACTTC.

CDR3 bases: TGCAGTGCTCCCGGGGGCCCCACCGATTACAATGAGCAGTTCTTC. This codes for CSAPGGPTDYNEQFF. This chain connects TRBV20-1 to TRBJ2-1, with D perhaps TRBD1 or TRBD2 (6 bases each). Germline V gives CDR1 DFQATT, CDR2 SNEGSKA (reference sequence). The V end lost 5 bases, the J end lost 4 bases, and 18 bases lay between the germline ends. The CDR3 length is 15 residues.

The rearrangement links TRBV27 to TRBJ2-1; TRBD2 aligns across 10 bases. This CDR3 contains 16 residues. The V gene's germline CDR1 is MNHEY and CDR2 SMNVEV (reference sequence). J gave up 9 bases and V 1 base, and 9 bases lay outside the gene matches. The CDR3 loop is CASSLLSSGRGSEQFF. CDR3 DNA sequence: TGTGCCAGCAGTTTATTATCTAGCGGGAGAGGAAGTGAGCAGTTCTTC.

This clonotype was picked up a small number of times. V usage is TRBV3-1 and J usage is TRBJ2-1, with TRBD2 identical over 7 bases. Germline V CDR1 and CDR2: LGHDT, YNNKEL (reference sequence). With V trimmed by 2 bases and J by 4 bases, 2 bases remained unmatched. This CDR3 spans 14 amino acids. The chain's CDR3 is CASSQSSGYNEQFF. The DNA for the CDR3 is TGTGCCAGCAGCCAATCTAGCGGATACAATGAGCAGTTCTTC.

This clonotype has more than one count but fewer than ten. The chain recombines TRBV20-1 with TRBJ2-1; TRBD2 agrees at 12 bases. With 7 bases clipped from V and 10 bases from J, the junction kept 11 bases outside the gene matches. The CDR3 covers 14 residues. Germline V lookup: CDR1 DFQATT, CDR2 SNEGSKA (reference sequence). The CDR3 DNA reads TGCAGTGACCATCCCCCTAGCGGGGGGGCAGAGCAGTTCTTC. Amino acid sequence: CSDHPPSGGAEQFF.

In this sample, this clonotype turned up a few times. The chain combines TRBV28 with TRBJ1-5; D is uncertain. Germline lookup yields CDR1 MDHEN and CDR2 SYDVKM. The V and J ends lost 2 bases and 2 bases respectively, with 10 bases between them. This CDR3 contains 15 residues. The DNA for the CDR3 is TGTGCCAGCAGTTTAGGAGGTCTGGGCAATCAGCCCCAGCATTTT. Translation gives CASSLGGLGNQPQHF.

The chain uses TRBV7-3 and TRBJ2-3; a possible D gene is TRBD2 (5 bases). Germline CDR1 reads SGHTA; CDR2 reads FQGTGA. There are 16 residues in the CDR3. V was trimmed by 2 bases and J by 2 bases, leaving 14 bases between them. The CDR3 loop reads CASSLHPPGNTDTQYF. The CDR3 nucleotides are TGTGCCAGCAGCTTACACCCCCCGGGGAACACAGATACGCAGTATTTT.

The J gene is TRBJ2-7, the V gene TRBV10-3, with D perhaps TRBD2 (5 bases). V lost 6 bases and J 5 bases, leaving 17 bases between the germline ends. There are 14 residues in the CDR3. Germline V gene sequence: CDR1 ENHRY, CDR2 SYGVKD. The CDR3 reads CAISQRAPRDEQYF. Written as DNA, the CDR3 is TGTGCCATCAGCCAGAGGGCCCCTAGGGACGAGCAGTACTTC.

The table lists this clonotype with a count of one. CDR3 coding DNA: TGCGCCAGCAGCCAAGGGAACTTTTGGAACGCGAACACCGGGGAGCTGTTTTTT. Residues: CASSQGNFWNANTGELFF. J is TRBJ2-2 and V is TRBV4-3; D is unclear. The CDR3 consists of 18 residues. Germline CDR1 and CDR2: LGHNA and YSLEER. V was shortened by 1 base and J by 0 bases, with 15 bases between the two germline ends.

This clonotype was recorded once. The chain joins TRBV5-1 to TRBJ1-2; no reliable D call. The CDR3 totals 13 residues. V lost 6 bases and J lost 10, with 19 bases in between. Germline assignment: CDR1 SGHRS and CDR2 YFSETQ. The CDR3 nucleotides are TGCGCCAGCAACCTAGGCGGGCCCAGTGACTACACCTTC. Amino acid sequence: CASNLGGPSDYTF.